One sample yielded the 12 T cell receptor beta chains listed below, sequenced in a study of T cell repertoires in cytomegalovirus infection. TCRdb processed the reads anew with MiXCR; each CDR3 protein has one entry. The sample lists a few hundred thousand distinct CDR3 sequences, 40% occurring once. These receptors' targets are unknown. The material sequenced was cultured PBMCs, taken from culture after CMV antigen stimulation. The receptors here all came from a human donor in good health (CMV status not recorded). Some clones in this sample may be carry-over from other donors' samples.

The rearrangement uses TRBV20-1 and TRBJ2-3, with no clear D. This CDR3 is built from 15 residues. V was cut by 1 base and J by 7 bases, with 18 bases left in between. Germline CDR1 DFQATT, CDR2 SNEGSKA (reference sequence). This CDR3 is CSARASDSPGHTQYF. For the CDR3, the DNA is TGCAGTGCTAGAGCGAGCGACTCCCCCGGGCATACGCAGTATTTT.

This clonotype was observed a handful of times. No DNA is shown, since the ends of the CDR3 on it are uncertain; the CDR3 is the one TCRdb lists. The chain recombines TRBV7-5 with TRBJ1-5; the DNA was not compared with TRBD1, the D call given in the table. TRBV7-5 counts as a pseudogene. The CDR3 adds up to 20 amino acids, both ends counted. CDR3 amino acids: CISVPEAYPPGRDSNQPQHF.

The chain has TRBV6-2 or TRBV6-3 and TRBJ2-7, with TRBD2 as a possible D gene (5 bases). The V and J ends lost 4 bases and 4 bases respectively, with 23 bases between them. Germline V lookup: CDR1 MNHEY, CDR2 SVGEGT. This CDR3 has 17 residues. The CDR3 DNA reads as TGTGCCAGCAGTTTAATCCCGGAGCGGTTTCTCCTATACGAGCAGTACTTC. This gives the protein CASSLIPERFLLYEQYF.

This clonotype occurred a few times. The rearrangement uses TRBV7-2 and TRBJ2-5, with a possible D match to TRBD2 (6 bases). CDR1 and CDR2 from the germline V gene are SGHTA and FQGNSA. Trimming pared 2 bases from V and 4 bases from J, leaving 14 bases between. The CDR3 has 15 amino acids. The CDR3 here is CASSLIWGETETQYF. In DNA, the CDR3 is TGTGCCAGCAGCTTAATCTGGGGGGAGACAGAGACCCAGTACTTC.

The chain combines TRBV7-9 with TRBJ1-5; no firm D call. The CDR3 contains 16 residues. The V end lost 5 bases, the J end lost 0 bases, and 14 bases lay between the germline ends. Germline V CDR1 and CDR2: SEHNR, FQNEAQ (reference sequence). DNA for the CDR3: TGTGCCAGCAGCGACGGAGAAACTTATAGCAATCAGCCCCAGCATTTT. This gives the protein CASSDGETYSNQPQHF.

This clonotype was observed at least ten times. The rearrangement uses TRBV7-2 and TRBJ2-7; 9 nucleotides match TRBD1. The CDR3 spans 13 residues. The germline CDR1 and CDR2 sequences are SGHTA and FQGNSA. V trimming: 1 base; J trimming: 5 bases; junction bases outside the gene matches: 0. This CDR3 is CASSLGTGDEQYF. DNA for the CDR3: TGTGCCAGCAGCTTAGGGACAGGGGACGAGCAGTACTTC.

The V and J genes are TRBV20-1 and TRBJ2-1; 11 nucleotides match TRBD2. The CDR3 contains 16 residues. Germline lookup yields CDR1 DFQATT and CDR2 SNEGSKA (reference sequence). Trimming removed 5 bases from V and 6 bases from J; junction bases left unmatched: 12. CDR3: CSAGRLTSGTPNEQFF. The CDR3, as DNA: TGCAGTGCTGGCCGGTTGACTAGCGGGACTCCCAATGAGCAGTTCTTC.

The CDR3 bases are TGTGCCAGCAGTTACTCGATTCCTAGCGGGATCTACAATGAGCAGTTCTTC. Its translation: CASSYSIPSGIYNEQFF. The gene calls are TRBV6-5 and TRBJ2-1; TRBD2 matches at 9 bases. CDR1 and CDR2 (germline): MNHEY, SVGAGI. J lost 3 bases, V lost 0 bases, and 6 bases had no gene match. The CDR3 runs 17 residues.

This clonotype was observed a few times. The gene calls are TRBV7-8 and TRBJ2-1; D may correspond to TRBD1 or TRBD2 (6 bases each). This CDR3 is built from 14 residues. Germline CDR1 reads SGHVS; CDR2 reads FQNEAQ. Trimming shortened V by 5 bases and J by 8 bases, and 16 bases separated the two germline ends. Here the CDR3 reads CASSPRGTFDEQFF. The CDR3 DNA reads as TGTGCCAGCAGCCCCCGGGGGACATTCGATGAGCAGTTCTTC.

The sample holds a few counts of this clonotype. V is TRBV7-2 and J is TRBJ2-3; 10 nucleotides align to TRBD2. The V gene's germline CDR1 is SGHTA and CDR2 FQGNSA. The CDR3 loop spans 19 amino acids. Trimming at V came to 5 bases and at J to 2 bases, leaving 16 bases not matched to a gene. For the CDR3, the DNA is TGTGCCAGCAGCCTGATAGCGGGAGGACCCCGATGGGTCACAGATACGCAGTATTTT. Its protein is CASSLIAGGPRWVTDTQYF.

This clonotype occurred a few times. The CDR3 nucleotides are TGTGCCAGCAGTTCCTCCCGACTAGCGGGATTGACAGATACGCAGTATTTT. This sequence encodes CASSSSRLAGLTDTQYF. The chain joins TRBV7-2 to TRBJ2-3; 11 nucleotides match TRBD2. V was clipped by 6 bases and J by 3 bases; unmatched bases: 11. The CDR3 loop spans 17 amino acids. Germline loops: CDR1 SGHTA, CDR2 FQGNSA.

The chain combines TRBV14 with TRBJ1-5; TRBD1 agrees at 9 bases. V lost 3 bases to trimming and J lost 0 bases; unmatched junction nucleotides: 9. This CDR3 spans 18 amino acids. Germline CDR1 is SGHDN and CDR2 is FVKESK. CDR3 coding DNA: TGTGCCAGCAGCCAGGAACCGGGACAGGGAGTTAGCAATCAGCCCCAGCATTTT. Its protein is CASSQEPGQGVSNQPQHF.